The 13 T cell receptor beta chains given below trace back to one sample, sequenced in a study of T cells in localized non-small cell lung cancer. Some clones are missing from TCRdb's copy, which holds only in-frame ones; the method was immunoSEQ multiplex PCR. The data show around 43,000 clones, roughly 86% seen once. Sequencing used peripheral blood, obtained before any cancer treatment. The receptors here all came from a man aged 18 to 49 with stage I lung adenocarcinoma.

The J gene is TRBJ2-5, the V gene TRBV30; the D is unclear. The CDR3 runs to 13 residues. V shed 7 bases and J shed 5 bases, with 17 bases lying between them. Germline-derived CDR1 and CDR2 are GTSNPN and SVGIG (reference sequence). The CDR3 nucleotides read TGTGCCTTATCGCTGGTTTCCCGGGAGACCCAGTACTTC. As protein: CALSLVSRETQYF.

The rearrangement links TRBV9 to TRBJ1-1, with a tentative D call TRBD1 (5 bases). Germline CDR1 SGDLS, CDR2 YYNGEE. Between the trimmed V and J ends, which lost 4 bases and 1 base, there was a span of 11 bases. This CDR3 is built from 14 residues. The CDR3 region has the DNA TGTGCCAGCAGCAAAGGGGTGGAGAACACTGAAGCTTTCTTT. It translates to CASSKGVENTEAFF.

V gene TRBV25-1 combines with J gene TRBJ1-1; D gene ambiguous. V shed 5 bases and J shed 1 base, with 2 bases lying between them. Germline V gene data show CDR1 as MGHDK and CDR2 as SYGVNS. This CDR3 has 11 amino acids. CDR3 loop: CASSRNTEAFF. The CDR3 nucleotides read TGTGCCAGCAGTAGGAACACTGAAGCTTTCTTT.

Points on this clone: One junction end disagrees with the germline gene, perhaps due to a read error. The V call is TRBV6-6, the J call TRBJ2-2, with D possibly being TRBD1 (6 bases). Germline CDR1 MNHNY, CDR2 SVGAGI (reference sequence). The CDR3 is made up of 16 amino acids. The CDR3 DNA sequence: TGTGCCAGCAGTAACTCCGGGACACGGACCACCGGGGAGCTGTTTTTT. As protein: CASSNSGTRTTGELFF.

The V and J genes are TRBV25-1 and TRBJ1-6; no reliable D call. Germline V gene sequence: CDR1 MGHDK, CDR2 SYGVNS. V was trimmed by 1 base and J by 5 bases, leaving 9 bases between them. This CDR3 has 15 residues. The CDR3 coding sequence is TGTGCCAGCAGTGAATTTGGAGTAGATAATTCACCCCTCCACTTT. Its translation: CASSEFGVDNSPLHF.

The rearrangement links TRBV6-6 to TRBJ2-2, with 11 nucleotides matching TRBD2. After removal of 7 bases from V and 6 bases from J, the junction contained 7 bases not matched to a gene. Germline CDR1 reads MNHNY; CDR2 reads SVGAGI (reference sequence). There are 15 residues in the CDR3. The CDR3 region is CASNELAGAPGELFF. The DNA for the CDR3 is TGTGCCAGCAACGAACTAGCGGGGGCCCCCGGGGAGCTGTTTTTT.

The J gene is TRBJ2-7, the V gene TRBV6-1, with D hard to call. Germline V gives CDR1 MNHNS, CDR2 SASEGT. CDR3 length equals 15 residues. V was clipped by 6 bases and J by 3 bases, with 18 bases between them. Here the CDR3 reads CASSRHQLNLYEQYF. For the CDR3, the DNA is TGTGCCAGCAGCCGACACCAATTGAACCTCTACGAGCAGTACTTC.

V and J are TRBV30 and TRBJ1-1; D is perhaps TRBD1 (6 bases). V shed 4 bases and J shed 5 bases, with 23 bases lying between them. Germline values: CDR1 GTSNPN, CDR2 SVGIG (reference sequence). CDR3 size: 16 residues. This CDR3 reads CAWNPGGGGSITEAFF. The CDR3 region has the DNA TGTGCCTGGAATCCCGGAGGAGGGGGTTCGATAACTGAAGCTTTCTTT.

V gene TRBV7-9 combines with J gene TRBJ1-6; a weak D match, TRBD1 (5 bases). CDR3 length: 15 residues. Trimming cost V 5 bases and J 0 bases, with 8 bases left between them. The germline V gene has CDR1 SEHNR and CDR2 FQNEAQ (reference sequence). CDR3 nucleotide sequence: TGTGCCAGCAGCGCCGACAGCTCCTATAATTCACCCCTCCACTTT. Residues: CASSADSSYNSPLHF.

This sequence joins TRBV30 and TRBJ1-2; D is undetermined. Germline CDR1 is GTSNPN and CDR2 is SVGIG (reference sequence). CDR3 length: 11 amino acids. The V and J ends lost 0 bases and 5 bases respectively, with 4 bases between them. In nucleotides, the CDR3 is TGTGCCTGGAGTGTCCGTTATGGCTACACCTTC. Translation gives CAWSVRYGYTF.

This chain's CDR3 is CASSADRGQMKKLFF. The CDR3 DNA is TGTGCCAGCAGTGCGGACAGGGGGCAGATGAAAAAACTGTTTTTT. The chain carries TRBV2 and TRBJ1-4; TRBD1 matches at 11 bases. The ends lost 4 bases at V and 9 bases at J; junction bases unmatched: 7. The germline V gene has CDR1 SNHLY and CDR2 FYNNEI. The CDR3 runs to 15 residues.

V and J are TRBV6-6 and TRBJ1-5; 7 nucleotides agree with TRBD1. Germline loops: CDR1 MNHNY, CDR2 SVGAGI (reference sequence). The CDR3 has 15 amino acids. With 6 bases clipped from V and 2 bases from J, the junction kept 7 bases outside the gene matches. The CDR3 sequence is CASSFDRAGNQPQHF. In DNA form, the CDR3 reads TGTGCCAGCAGCTTCGACAGGGCTGGCAATCAGCCCCAGCATTTT.

This clone was seen a few times. The chain employs TRBV5-6 and TRBJ2-4; D remains unclear. Germline V gene data show CDR1 as SGHDT and CDR2 as YYEEEE. Trimming stripped 3 bases from V and 1 base from J, with 11 bases between. This CDR3 is built from 15 residues. The CDR3 sequence: CASSSSAGAKNIQYF. The CDR3, as DNA: TGTGCCAGCAGCTCGTCGGCCGGTGCCAAAAACATTCAGTACTTC.